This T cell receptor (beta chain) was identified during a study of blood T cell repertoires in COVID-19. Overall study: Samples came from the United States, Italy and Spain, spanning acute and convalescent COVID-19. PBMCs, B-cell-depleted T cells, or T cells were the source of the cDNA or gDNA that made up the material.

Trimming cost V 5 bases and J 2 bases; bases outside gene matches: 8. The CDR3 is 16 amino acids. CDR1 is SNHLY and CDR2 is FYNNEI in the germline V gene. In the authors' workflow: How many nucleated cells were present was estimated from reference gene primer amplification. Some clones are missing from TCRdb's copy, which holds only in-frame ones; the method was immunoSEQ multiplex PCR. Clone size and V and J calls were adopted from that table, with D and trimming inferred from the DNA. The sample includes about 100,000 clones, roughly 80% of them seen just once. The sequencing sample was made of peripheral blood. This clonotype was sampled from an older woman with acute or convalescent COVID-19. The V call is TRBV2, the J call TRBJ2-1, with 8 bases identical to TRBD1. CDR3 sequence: CASSRSNRGAYNEQFF. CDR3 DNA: TGTGCCAGCAGTCGGTCTAACAGGGGGGCCTACAATGAGCAGTTCTTC.